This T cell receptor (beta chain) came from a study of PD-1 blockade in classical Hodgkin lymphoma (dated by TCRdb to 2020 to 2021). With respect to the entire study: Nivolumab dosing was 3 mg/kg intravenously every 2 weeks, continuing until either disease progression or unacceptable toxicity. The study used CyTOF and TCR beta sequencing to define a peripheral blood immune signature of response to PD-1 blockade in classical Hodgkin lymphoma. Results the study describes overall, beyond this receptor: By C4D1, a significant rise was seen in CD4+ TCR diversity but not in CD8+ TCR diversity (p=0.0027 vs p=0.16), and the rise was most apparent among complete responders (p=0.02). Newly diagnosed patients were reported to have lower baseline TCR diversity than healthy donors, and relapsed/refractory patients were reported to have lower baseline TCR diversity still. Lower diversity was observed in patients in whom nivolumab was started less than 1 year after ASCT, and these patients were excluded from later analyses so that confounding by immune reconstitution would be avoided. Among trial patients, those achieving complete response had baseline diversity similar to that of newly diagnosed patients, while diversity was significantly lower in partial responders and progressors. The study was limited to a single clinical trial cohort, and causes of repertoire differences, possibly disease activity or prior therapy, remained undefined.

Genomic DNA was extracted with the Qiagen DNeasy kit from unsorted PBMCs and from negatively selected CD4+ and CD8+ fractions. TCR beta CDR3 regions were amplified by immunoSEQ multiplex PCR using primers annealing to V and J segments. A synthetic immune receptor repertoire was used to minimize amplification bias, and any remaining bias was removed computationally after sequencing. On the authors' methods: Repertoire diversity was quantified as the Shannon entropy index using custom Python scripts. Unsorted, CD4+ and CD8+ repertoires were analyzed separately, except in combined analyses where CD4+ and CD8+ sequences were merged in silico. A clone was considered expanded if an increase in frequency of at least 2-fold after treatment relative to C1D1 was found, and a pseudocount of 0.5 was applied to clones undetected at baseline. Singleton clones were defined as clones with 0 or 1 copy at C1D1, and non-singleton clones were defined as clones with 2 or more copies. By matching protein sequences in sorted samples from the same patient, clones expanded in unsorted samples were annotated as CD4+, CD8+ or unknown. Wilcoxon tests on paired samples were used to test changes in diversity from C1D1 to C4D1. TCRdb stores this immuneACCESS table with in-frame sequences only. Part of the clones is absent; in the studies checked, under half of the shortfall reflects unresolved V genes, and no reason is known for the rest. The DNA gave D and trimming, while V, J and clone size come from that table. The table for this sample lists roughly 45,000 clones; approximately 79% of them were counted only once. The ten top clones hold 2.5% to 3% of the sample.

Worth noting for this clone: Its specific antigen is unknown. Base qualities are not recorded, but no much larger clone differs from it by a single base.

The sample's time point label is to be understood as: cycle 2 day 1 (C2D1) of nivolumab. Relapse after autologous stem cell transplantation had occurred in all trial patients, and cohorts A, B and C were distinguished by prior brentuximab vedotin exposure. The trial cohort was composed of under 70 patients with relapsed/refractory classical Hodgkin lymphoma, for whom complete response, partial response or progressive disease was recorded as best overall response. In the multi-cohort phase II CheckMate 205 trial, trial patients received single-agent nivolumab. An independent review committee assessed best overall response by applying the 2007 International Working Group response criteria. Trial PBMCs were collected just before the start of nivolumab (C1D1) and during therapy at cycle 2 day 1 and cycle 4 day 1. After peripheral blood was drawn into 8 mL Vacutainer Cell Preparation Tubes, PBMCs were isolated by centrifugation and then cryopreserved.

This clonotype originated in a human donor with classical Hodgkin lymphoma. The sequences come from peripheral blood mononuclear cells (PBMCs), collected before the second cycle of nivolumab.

This receptor has the CDR3 CASSYLSGSYEQYF. The DNA sequence is TGTGCCAGCAGTTACCTATCAGGCTCCTACGAGCAGTACTTC. Here the chain combines TRBV6-6 and TRBJ2-5, with no D gene named confidently. The better agreement between TRBJ2-7 and the DNA end casts doubt on the J call. Its CDR3 holds 14 amino acids, cysteine through phenylalanine. Just the 42-base CDR3 DNA is kept, in frame starting at base 1. Sequences MNHNY (CDR1) and SVGAGI (CDR2) are obtained from the germline V gene (reference sequence).